This T cell receptor (beta chain) was recovered during a study of T-cell memory formation after mild COVID-19 (dated by TCRdb to 2020 to 2023). Describing the broader study: TCR sequence clusters from the two donors were found to be largely donor specific. T-cell clones expanding and contracting after mild COVID-19 in two donors were tracked by longitudinal TCRalpha and TCRbeta repertoire sequencing. Two young, previously healthy adult volunteers, one female and one male, were included in the cohort. General conclusions and limits of the study: Only two mild cases were covered by the study, and larger cohorts that include severe cases with pre-infection samples were considered necessary. Clones contracting from day 15 to 85 had balanced CD4/CD8 phenotypes, while a second wave expanding from day 15 to 37 was biased towards CD4+. Some responding clones were detected in pre-infection memory, suggesting pre-existing cross-reactive memory T cells joined the SARS-CoV-2 response. Contracting CD4+ clones appeared mostly in the CM and EM memory subsets, whereas CD8+ clones were enriched in EMRA. SARS-CoV-2 specificity was not confirmed for the second-wave clones peaking on day 37.

Remarks on this clonotype: Its binding antigen is unknown. No much larger clone is present one base from it, and per-base qualities are unavailable.

PBMCs were isolated by Ficoll-Paque density gradient centrifugation. The sequencer was an Illumina NovaSeq 6000. TCRalpha and TCRbeta cDNA libraries were built by 5'RACE with constant-segment primers, adding sample barcodes and unique molecular identifiers. Trizol reagent was used to extract RNA from every sample. Library amplification was performed in two PCR steps, and a second sample barcode and Illumina TruSeq adapters were introduced in the second step. Sequencing of libraries was performed on an Illumina NovaSeq with 2 x 150 bp paired-end reads. On the authors' methods: With migec v1.2.7, reads were demultiplexed and then collapsed into UMI-guided consensus sequences. Using mixcr v2.1.11, UMI consensuses were aligned to TRA and TRB V and J templates and then assembled into clonotypes. Clonotypes were classified as expanded or contracted when called significant by both edgeR and NoisET, with noise models trained on biological replicates. For edgeR calls, the cutoffs were a false discovery rate-adjusted p below 0.01 and a log2 fold-change threshold of 1. As an exploratory analysis of dynamics, max-normalized trajectories of the 1000 most abundant clonotypes were examined by PCA with hierarchical clustering. Separately sequenced CD4+ and CD8+ repertoires were used to assign the CD4 or CD8 phenotype of responding clones. TCRdb cleaned the public reads at Q25 with fastp, built clones with MiXCR and kept in-frame beta chains. Rows matching on CDR3 protein sequence are summarized as one entry with the most common DNA and genes. The V and J calls here are based on TCRdb, not the publication. This sample holds about 560,000 distinct CDR3 sequences; 17% were observed only once. The ten largest account for 8.1% of the sample.

Sequenced material: PBMCs or a T cell subset sorted from them (not recorded which). The sequence came from an adult woman who had mild COVID-19 (a few samples of this study predate the infection). The sample titles of this study are shuffled in the database, so cell type and time point are left out; the donor was told from shared clones.

Here the CDR3 is given as CAISESRGLLFF. The DNA reads TGTGCCATCAGTGAGTCTAGGGGCCTGCTGTTTTTT. The chain joins TRBV10-3 to TRBJ1-4; TRBD1 is possibly the D segment (5 matching bases). CDR1 ENHRY and CDR2 SYGVKD were looked up in the germline V gene. The V end loses 0 bases and the J end loses 14 bases, and a stretch of 10 bases separates them. From cysteine to phenylalanine, the CDR3 is 12 amino acids long. Of all the DNA, just the CDR3 is kept, 36 bases in frame from base 1.